The rows below give T cell receptor beta chains drawn from one sample of a study of cytomegalovirus exposure and HLA in healthy donors. Data came from immunoSEQ multiplex PCR; TCRdb stores just in-frame clones and leaves some out. Of 150,000 to 180,000 clones listed, 86% are singletons. What was sequenced was PBMCs. The receptors were gathered from a man aged 18 to 30 in good health and CMV-seropositive. CDR3s leave out the opening cysteine and the closing phenylalanine or tryptophan. The order of the fields is V gene, J gene, clone size, CDR3 protein. Where a row states a size, it is once, few, many or the class of an expanded clone; other rows omit it.

TRBV6-6	TRBJ1-1	once	ASSASGATEAF
TRBV5-1	TRBJ2-5	once	ASSRLRGQETQY
TRBV6-1	TRBJ1-4	-	ASMTQVSNEKLF
TRBV5-1	TRBJ1-1	-	ASSHDREWGWTEAF
TRBV14	TRBJ2-7	-	ASSLHYEQY
TRBV11-3	TRBJ2-3	-	ASSLELARPDTQY
TRBV2	TRBJ1-1	-	ASYSFMNTEAF
TRBV19	TRBJ2-1	-	ASSRRPAYNEQF
TRBV27	TRBJ1-4	-	ASGPHWTKLF
TRBV6-5	TRBJ2-5	-	ASSSRRTSGQETQY
TRBV7-3	TRBJ2-7	-	ASSLYTSGQY
TRBV2	TRBJ2-5	-	ASSEEGSGRETQY
TRBV18	TRBJ2-7	-	ASSLTGGGEQY
TRBV19	TRBJ2-7	-	ASSIGAGVSYEQY
TRBV6-5	TRBJ1-1	-	ASSRQGAPNTEAF
TRBV7-2	TRBJ1-2	-	ASSLGEVRGTGYGYT
TRBV5-1	TRBJ2-7	-	ASSPGGAGPYEQY
TRBV5-4	TRBJ1-1	-	ASSSDSRNTEAF
TRBV14	TRBJ1-4	-	ASSRSTKKLGELF
TRBV5-5	TRBJ2-1	-	ASSLGQGVYEQF
TRBV29-1	TRBJ2-5	-	SVELGLAGGWRQETQY
TRBV5-4	TRBJ2-1	-	ASSWGGGDEQF
TRBV5-6	TRBJ2-2	-	ASSLSDRPNTGELF
TRBV6-6	TRBJ1-4	-	ASSLGQGGGEKLF
TRBV5-1	TRBJ2-1	-	ASSLWGGPGDEQF
TRBV7-9	TRBJ1-5	-	ASSPGASGNQPQH
TRBV6-5	TRBJ2-7	-	ASSYSRQGSYEQY
TRBV5-1	TRBJ2-5	-	ASSYPQETQY
TRBV5-4	TRBJ2-1	-	ASSLEDRASF
TRBV10-3	TRBJ1-5	-	AISEGKGQGSNQPQH
TRBV11-1	TRBJ1-1	-	ASSSRGRGRGYTEAF
TRBV28	TRBJ2-7	once	ASMTSGYEQY
TRBV2	TRBJ2-2	-	ASSDRGSGELF
TRBV6-4	TRBJ2-6	-	ASSLASGANVLT
TRBV30	TRBJ2-7	-	AWAPGAGTDEQY
TRBV19	TRBJ1-1	-	ASSPQDKNTEAF
TRBV2	TRBJ2-4	-	ASSPGTSGGNKNIQY
TRBV7-8	TRBJ1-6	-	ASRPGQGATRSPLH
TRBV30	TRBJ1-1	-	AWSEGAPTEAF
TRBV18	TRBJ2-3	-	ASSPSPRTGRTDTQY
TRBV25-1	TRBJ2-7	-	ATRGSYEQY
TRBV7-7	TRBJ1-4	-	ASSSRDNEKLF